This TCR delta chain was obtained from a study of delta chains in infants with herpesvirus infections. Study-wide background: Postnatally CMV-infected infants were checked for a public fetal Vdelta1/Vgamma8 clonotype. Study-wide points: Three infants infected before 120 days plus one congenital case had the public Vdelta1 clonotype. The study lacked race- and environment-matched controls and was small. Later infection age appeared linked to lower public-clonotype frequency among Vdelta1 cells.

V lost 0 bases, J lost 4 bases, and 16 bases lay in between. In germline, CDR1 is NSMFDY, CDR2 ISSIKDK. The length of the CDR3 is 15 residues. TCR cDNA was made from PBMC RNA with gamma- and delta-chain-specific primers. TCRdb re-called the RT-PCR reads with CATT. The sample comprises approximately 1,400 delta-chain clones, 25% to 35% of which are singletons, and 6% to 8% rests with the top ten. Concerning this clone: Its antigen is not identified.

The source is a human donor who was a Ugandan infant, either HIV-exposed or HIV-unexposed (not recorded which). The chain joins TRAV29/DV5 to TRDJ1; possible D gene TRDD3, 6 bases. The specimen was peripheral blood, collected at time point 1 of longitudinal follow-up. For the CDR3, the DNA is TGTGCAGCAAGCGGTTATGGGGGCTCCATCGATAAACTCATCTTT. Translated, it gives CAASGYGGSIDKLIF.